The rows below give T cell receptor beta chains drawn from one sample of a study of control samples from healthy donors and cancer patients. Method: immunoSEQ multiplex PCR; TCRdb's copy keeps in-frame clones and lacks some. The table records over 200,000 clones, almost 85% of them present only once. Sequencing was carried out using PBMCs. These TCRs come from a woman in her sixties or seventies with lung cancer. The CDR3 runs from the conserved cysteine through the conserved F or W. Each record gives: clone size, V gene, J gene, D gene, CDR3 DNA, CDR3 protein. The D gene is left open where the match is weak. Size values are once, few and many counts, or a class for expanded clones, and some rows have none.

-	TRBV7-8	TRBJ1-5	TRBD1	TGTGCCAGCAGCAGCCGACAGGGGCACCCATATAGCAATCAGCCCCAGCATTTT	CASSSRQGHPYSNQPQHF
-	TRBV28	TRBJ1-2	-	TGTGCCAGCAAGGGGGTACTTGGGGGGCTACACTATGGCTACACCTTC	CASKGVLGGLHYGYTF
-	TRBV6-5	TRBJ1-1	TRBD1	TGTGCCAGCAGTCCCCCCGGGACAGGGCTAACTGAAGCTTTCTTT	CASSPPGTGLTEAFF
-	TRBV5-1	TRBJ2-1	TRBD1	TGCGCCAGCAGCGCGTATACAGGGGGAGGACACAATGAGCAGTTCTTC	CASSAYTGGGHNEQFF
-	TRBV19	TRBJ1-5	TRBD1	TGTGCCAGTAGTCCGGGGACAGGGTACGGTCAGCCCCAGCATTTT	CASSPGTGYGQPQHF
few	TRBV11-2	TRBJ2-1	-	TGTGCCAGCAGTCAGCTGGAACGGTACAATGAGCAGTTCTTC	CASSQLERYNEQFF
-	TRBV7-3	TRBJ2-7	-	TGTGCCAGCAGCTTAGGGAAGACGAAGGTCTACGAGCAGTACTTC	CASSLGKTKVYEQYF
-	TRBV11-2	TRBJ2-1	TRBD2	TGTGCCACAAGCGGGAGCTACAATGAGCAGTTCTTC	CATSGSYNEQFF
-	TRBV9	TRBJ1-2	-	TGTGCCAGCAGCGTAGATCCTTCACCCTTAACAGGGAAAGGGGAACATGGCTACACCTTC	CASSVDPSPLTGKGEHGYTF
-	TRBV9	TRBJ2-1	TRBD2	TGTGCCAGCAGCGTAGGACTAGCGGGAGCCTACAATGAGCAGTTCTTC	CASSVGLAGAYNEQFF
-	TRBV5-8	TRBJ2-1	TRBD2	TGTGCCAGCAGCTTGTACGGCGGGGGGACAAATGAGCAGTTCTTC	CASSLYGGGTNEQFF